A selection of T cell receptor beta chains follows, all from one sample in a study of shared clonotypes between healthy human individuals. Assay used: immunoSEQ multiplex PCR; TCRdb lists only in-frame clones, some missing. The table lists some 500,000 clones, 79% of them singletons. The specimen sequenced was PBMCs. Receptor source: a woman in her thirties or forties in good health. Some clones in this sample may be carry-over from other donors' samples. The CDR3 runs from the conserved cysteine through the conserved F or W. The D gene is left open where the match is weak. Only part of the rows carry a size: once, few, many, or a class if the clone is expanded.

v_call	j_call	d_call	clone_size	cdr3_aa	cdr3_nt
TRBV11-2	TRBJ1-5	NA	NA	CASSHIGGRNQPQHF	TGTGCCAGCAGCCACATAGGGGGACGCAACCAGCCCCAGCACTTT
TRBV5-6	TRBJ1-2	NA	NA	CASRWGPANYGYTF	TGTGCCAGCAGGTGGGGCCCTGCTAACTATGGCTACACCTTC
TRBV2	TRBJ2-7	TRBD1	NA	CASSSRDRWIGEQYF	TGTGCCAGCAGCAGCCGGGACAGGTGGATTGGAGAGCAGTACTTC
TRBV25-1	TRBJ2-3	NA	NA	CASRAGTTTDTQYF	TGTGCCAGCAGAGCGGGGACAACCACAGATACGCAGTATTTT
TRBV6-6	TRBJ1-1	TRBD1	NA	CASSTRQGGWNTEAFF	TGTGCCAGCAGTACCCGACAGGGAGGGTGGAACACTGAAGCTTTCTTT
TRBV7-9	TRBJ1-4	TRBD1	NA	CASSIQGAGEKLFF	TGTGCCAGCAGCATACAGGGGGCTGGGGAAAAACTGTTTTTT
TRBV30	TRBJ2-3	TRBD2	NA	CAWSIGGDTQYF	TGTGCCTGGAGTATCGGGGGGGATACGCAGTATTTT
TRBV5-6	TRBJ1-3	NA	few	CASSLRGSSNTIYF	TGTGCCAGCAGCTTAAGGGGGTCTTCCAACACCATATATTTT
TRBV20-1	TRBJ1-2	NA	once	CSATGYYGYTF	TGCAGTGCTACAGGGTACTATGGCTACACCTTC
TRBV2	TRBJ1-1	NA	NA	CASSVGNTEAFF	TGTGCCAGCAGTGTGGGAAACACTGAAGCTTTCTTT
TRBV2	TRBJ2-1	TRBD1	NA	CASSAGTGVYNEQFF	TGTGCCAGCAGTGCCGGGACAGGGGTCTACAATGAGCAGTTCTTC
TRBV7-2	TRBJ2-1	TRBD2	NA	CASSSREAGSLSGEQFF	TGTGCCAGCAGCTCCCGGGAAGCGGGATCCCTCTCGGGTGAGCAGTTCTTC
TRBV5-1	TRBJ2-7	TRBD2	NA	CASSLGPGRAKSYEQYF	TGCGCCAGCAGCTTGGGGCCAGGGAGGGCCAAGTCCTACGAGCAGTACTTC
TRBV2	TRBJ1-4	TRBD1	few	CASRRTGNEKLFF	TGTGCCAGCAGGCGGACAGGGAACGAAAAACTGTTTTTT
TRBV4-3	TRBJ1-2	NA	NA	CASSQSIDYGYTF	TGCGCCAGCAGCCAATCCATAGACTATGGCTACACCTTC
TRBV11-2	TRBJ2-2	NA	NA	CASSLKAANTGELFF	TGTGCCAGCAGCTTGAAGGCAGCGAACACCGGGGAGCTGTTTTTT
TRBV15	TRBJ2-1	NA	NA	CATSRDEGGPAQFF	TGTGCCACCAGCAGAGATGAAGGGGGTCCTGCGCAGTTCTTC
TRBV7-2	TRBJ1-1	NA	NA	CASRTPNTEAFF	TGTGCCAGCCGGACACCGAACACTGAAGCTTTCTTT
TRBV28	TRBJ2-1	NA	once	CASSLGGRELGNEQFF	TGTGCCAGCAGTTTGGGTGGCAGAGAATTGGGCAATGAGCAGTTCTTC
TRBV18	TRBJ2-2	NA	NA	CASSPRGDDTGELFF	TGTGCCAGCTCACCACGGGGGGACGACACCGGGGAGCTGTTTTTT
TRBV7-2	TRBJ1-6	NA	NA	CASSLDRDSPLHF	TGTGCCAGCAGCTTAGATAGGGATTCACCCCTCCACTTT
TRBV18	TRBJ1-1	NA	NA	CASSPQGTTEAFF	TGTGCCAGCTCACCACAGGGGACCACTGAAGCTTTCTTT
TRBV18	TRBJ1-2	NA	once	CASSPGANYGYTF	TGTGCCAGCTCACCAGGAGCTAACTATGGCTACACCTTC
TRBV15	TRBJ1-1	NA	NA	CATSRDRGSEAFF	TGTGCCACCAGCAGAGATAGAGGCTCTGAAGCTTTCTTT
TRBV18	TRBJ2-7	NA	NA	CASSPPDGFAYEQYF	TGTGCCAGCTCACCACCGGACGGGTTTGCCTACGAGCAGTACTTC
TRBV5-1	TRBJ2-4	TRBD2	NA	CASSKRDSPGGNIQYF	TGCGCCAGCAGCAAGCGGGACTCCCCCGGGGGAAACATTCAGTACTTC
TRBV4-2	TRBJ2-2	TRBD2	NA	CASSQDLLAGNTGELFF	TGTGCCAGCAGCCAAGATCTTCTAGCGGGAAACACCGGGGAGCTGTTTTTT
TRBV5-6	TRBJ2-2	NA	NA	CASSWGREAFGELFF	TGTGCCAGCAGTTGGGGCCGGGAAGCATTCGGGGAGCTGTTTTTT
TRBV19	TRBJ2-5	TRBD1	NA	CASSPDRDQETQYF	TGTGCCAGTAGTCCGGACAGGGACCAAGAGACCCAGTACTTC
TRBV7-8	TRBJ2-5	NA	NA	CASSLGAGAGKTQYF	TGTGCCAGCAGCTTAGGTGCGGGTGCGGGCAAGACCCAGTACTTC
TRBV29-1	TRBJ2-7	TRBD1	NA	CSARGTGAYEQYF	TGCAGCGCCCGAGGGACAGGGGCCTACGAGCAGTACTTC
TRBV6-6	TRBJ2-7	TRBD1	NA	CASSPQGDNYEQYF	TGTGCCAGCAGCCCCCAGGGGGACAACTACGAGCAGTACTTC
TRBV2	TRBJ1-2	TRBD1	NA	CASTQRGQGTNYGYTF	TGTGCCAGCACCCAACGAGGACAGGGGACTAACTATGGCTACACCTTC
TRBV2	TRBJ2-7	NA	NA	CASLGTRDEQYF	TGTGCCAGCCTCGGGACTCGGGACGAGCAGTACTTC
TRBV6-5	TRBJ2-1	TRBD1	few	CASSSLGTGGYNEQFF	TGTGCCAGCAGTTCCTTAGGGACAGGGGGCTACAATGAGCAGTTCTTC
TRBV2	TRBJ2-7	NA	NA	CASGRELVTGEQYF	TGTGCCAGCGGGCGGGAACTAGTAACGGGCGAGCAGTACTTC
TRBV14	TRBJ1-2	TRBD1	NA	CASSQGQGGDYGYTF	TGTGCCAGCAGCCAAGGACAGGGTGGGGACTATGGCTACACCTTC
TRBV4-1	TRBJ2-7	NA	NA	CASSQDRGGITWEQYF	TGCGCCAGCAGCCAAGATAGAGGCGGGATTACGTGGGAGCAGTACTTC
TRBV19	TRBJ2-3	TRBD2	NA	CASSFSGSRDTQYF	TGTGCCAGTAGTTTTAGCGGGAGTAGAGATACGCAGTATTTT
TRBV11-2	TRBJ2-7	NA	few	CASSPRQSYEQYF	TGTGCCAGCAGCCCCCGACAGTCCTACGAGCAGTACTTC
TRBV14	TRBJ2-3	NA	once	CASSHIESLEDTQYF	TGTGCCAGCAGCCATATAGAGTCTCTTGAGGATACGCAGTATTTT
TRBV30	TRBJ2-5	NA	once	CAWSVRQKETQYF	TGTGCCTGGAGTGTACGCCAGAAAGAGACCCAGTACTTC
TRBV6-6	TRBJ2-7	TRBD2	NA	CASSRLAGGSYEQYF	TGTGCCAGCAGTCGACTAGCGGGAGGGTCCTACGAGCAGTACTTC
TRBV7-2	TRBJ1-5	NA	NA	CASSLALGGDQPQHF	TGTGCCAGCAGCTTAGCCCTTGGAGGGGATCAGCCCCAGCATTTT
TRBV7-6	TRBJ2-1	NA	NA	CASSLGAGEGPHEQFF	TGTGCCAGCAGCTTGGGGGCGGGAGAGGGGCCCCATGAGCAGTTCTTC
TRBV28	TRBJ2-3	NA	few	CASTSLGMIDTQYF	TGTGCCAGCACCTCCCTCGGGATGATAGATACGCAGTATTTT
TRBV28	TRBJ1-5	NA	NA	CASTGNLGNQPQHF	TGTGCCAGCACAGGGAATCTCGGCAATCAGCCCCAGCATTTT
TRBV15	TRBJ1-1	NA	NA	CATSREVGMNTEAFF	TGTGCCACCAGCAGAGAAGTCGGCATGAACACTGAAGCTTTCTTT
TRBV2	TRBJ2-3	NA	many	CASSEATSTDTQYF	TGTGCCAGCAGTGAAGCGACTAGCACAGATACGCAGTATTTT
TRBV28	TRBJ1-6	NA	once	CASSLFGSTGLSPLHF	TGTGCCAGCAGTTTATTCGGGAGTACGGGTCTTTCACCCCTCCACTTT
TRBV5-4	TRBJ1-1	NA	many	CASSFSTGNTEAFF	TGTGCCAGCAGCTTCTCTACGGGGAACACTGAAGCTTTCTTT
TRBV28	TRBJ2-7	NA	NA	CASSLFDRSSYEQYF	TGTGCCAGCAGCCTCTTCGACAGGAGCTCCTACGAGCAGTACTTC
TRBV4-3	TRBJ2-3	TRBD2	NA	CASSQGGRGTDTQYF	TGCGCCAGCAGCCAAGGCGGGAGGGGCACAGATACGCAGTATTTT
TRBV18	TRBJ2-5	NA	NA	CASSPPGARETQYF	TGTGCCAGCTCACCACCGGGGGCCCGCGAGACCCAGTACTTC
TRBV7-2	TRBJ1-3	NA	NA	CASSSTASGNTIYF	TGTGCCAGCAGCTCCACAGCATCTGGAAACACCATATATTTT
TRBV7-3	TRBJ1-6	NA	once	CASSLQGWSPLHF	TGTGCCAGCAGCTTACAGGGGTGGTCACCCCTCCACTTT
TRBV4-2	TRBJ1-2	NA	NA	CAGSLGGLSAGYGYTF	TGTGCCGGCAGCCTCGGGGGGCTATCCGCAGGATATGGCTACACCTTC
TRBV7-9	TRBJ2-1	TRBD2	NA	CASSWTSGAYNEQFF	TGTGCCAGCAGCTGGACTAGCGGGGCGTACAATGAGCAGTTCTTC
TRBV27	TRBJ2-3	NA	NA	CASSFRLTDTQYF	TGTGCCAGCAGTTTTCGGCTGACAGATACGCAGTATTTT
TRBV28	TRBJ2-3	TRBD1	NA	CASSLGQPTGTDTQYF	TGTGCCAGCAGTTTGGGACAGCCCACCGGCACAGATACGCAGTATTTT